This entry concerns a single TCR beta chain. Trimming cost V 0 bases and J 8 bases, with 19 bases left between them. The CDR3 totals 16 residues. Germline CDR1 and CDR2: MNHEY and SVGAGI. This record comes from a study of blood T cells in healthy people across ages. Study at large: T cells yielded about one barcoded beta molecule per two cells through template switching.

With a J-beta primer mix and a sample-barcoded 5' primer, a second PCR ran about 6 to 11 cycles. Any given sample supplied a minimum of 2.5 million CDR3-containing paired-end reads. MiXCR was run by TCRdb on the 5' RACE reads, yielding one entry per CDR3 protein. The repertoire holds about 1.4 million distinct CDR3 sequences, with around 59% as singletons. The people who gave samples were healthy Caucasians from Russia, aged roughly 6 to 100. The total RNA that was extracted per sample amounted to at least 5.5 micrograms. The chain is built from TRBV6-5 and TRBJ1-2; no reliable D call. The sequenced sample was blood. The sequence derives from a man between 18 and 29 years old in good health. The CDR3 DNA is TGTGCCAGCAGTTACTCGGTCCCGACCGTGAGTAAAGGCTACACCTTC. Its protein product is CASSYSVPTVSKGYTF.